This T cell receptor beta chain was profiled in a study of persistence of HIV-infected CD4 T cells. As regards this clone: Its antigen is not identified.

This CDR3 comprises 11 residues. Germline V gene lookup returns CDR1 DFQATT and CDR2 SNEGSKA (reference sequence). The germline V and J ends were trimmed by 6 bases and 3 bases, with 9 bases remaining between them. An overlapping HIV-1 Gag peptide pool stimulated these cells at 0.85 to 1 ug/peptide/mL. CD40L/CD69 double-negative CD45RO-high memory CD4+ T cells were collected. The libraries were made with immunoSEQ version 4 in survey mode. TCRdb's copy holds only in-frame clones and misses some; the assay was immunoSEQ multiplex PCR. The data contain just over 35,000 clones, about 85% of them seen just once; the ten biggest clones take up roughly 5.6%.

The sample consisted of cultured CD4+ T cells from PBMCs, taken from a patient who received antiretroviral therapy. The clonotype was recovered from an adult with HIV. The donor label of this sample is uncertain. The gene calls are TRBV20-1 and TRBJ2-7; D remains ambiguous. Here the CDR3 reads CSADHSYEQYF. CDR3 bases: TGCAGTGCGGATCACAGCTACGAGCAGTACTTC.